These T cell receptor beta chains were read from a single sample in a study of blood T cell repertoires in COVID-19. Here immunoSEQ multiplex PCR was the method, and the copy in TCRdb shows in-frame clones only, minus some. The sample holds some 150,000 clones, 80% to 90% seen once. Input material: PBMCs or T cells enriched from blood (not recorded which). The receptors here all came from a man in his fifties or sixties who had recovered from COVID-19. CDR3s include the opening cysteine and the closing phenylalanine or tryptophan. A D gene is named only where the DNA matches it firmly. Not all rows give a size; the values are once, few, many and, for expanded clones, a class.

CDR3 length: 15; clone size: -; J gene: TRBJ1-1; D gene: -; V gene: TRBV4-1; CDR3 protein: CASSQQTAGYTEAFF; CDR3 DNA: TGCGCCAGCAGCCAACAAACAGCAGGGTACACTGAAGCTTTCTTT
CDR3 length: 15; clone size: -; J gene: TRBJ2-1; D gene: -; V gene: TRBV14; CDR3 protein: CASSQLTGSYNEQFF; CDR3 DNA: TGTGCCAGCAGCCAACTAACGGGTTCTTACAATGAGCAGTTCTTC
CDR3 length: 16; clone size: -; J gene: TRBJ1-5; D gene: TRBD1; V gene: TRBV18; CDR3 protein: CASSPVTGVDNQPQHF; CDR3 DNA: TGTGCCAGCTCACCCGTCACAGGGGTCGACAATCAGCCCCAGCATTTT
CDR3 length: 13; clone size: -; J gene: TRBJ2-5; D gene: -; V gene: TRBV27; CDR3 protein: CASSLFLQETQYF; CDR3 DNA: TGTGCCAGCAGTCTTTTTTTACAAGAGACCCAGTACTTC
CDR3 length: 17; clone size: once; J gene: TRBJ1-1; D gene: TRBD1; V gene: TRBV19; CDR3 protein: CASRTSTGGVMNTEAFF; CDR3 DNA: TGTGCCAGTAGGACTTCGACAGGGGGCGTAATGAACACTGAAGCTTTCTTT
CDR3 length: 14; clone size: -; J gene: TRBJ2-3; D gene: -; V gene: TRBV19; CDR3 protein: CASSVGASTDTQYF; CDR3 DNA: TGTGCCAGTAGTGTAGGAGCAAGCACAGATACGCAGTATTTT
CDR3 length: 11; clone size: -; J gene: TRBJ2-1; D gene: -; V gene: TRBV9; CDR3 protein: CASSEDIEQFF; CDR3 DNA: TGTGCCAGCAGTGAGGACATAGAGCAGTTCTTC
CDR3 length: 15; clone size: -; J gene: TRBJ1-5; D gene: TRBD1; V gene: TRBV19; CDR3 protein: CASSTTGGSNQPQHF; CDR3 DNA: TGTGCCAGTAGTACCACAGGGGGAAGCAATCAGCCCCAGCATTTT
CDR3 length: 15; clone size: -; J gene: TRBJ1-2; D gene: TRBD1; V gene: TRBV25-1; CDR3 protein: CASSESGDRAYGYTF; CDR3 DNA: TGTGCCAGCAGTGAATCTGGGGACAGGGCCTATGGCTACACCTTC
CDR3 length: 16; clone size: -; J gene: TRBJ2-7; D gene: -; V gene: TRBV11-1; CDR3 protein: CASSLDSAAGLFEQYF; CDR3 DNA: TGTGCCAGCAGCTTAGACTCGGCGGCAGGGTTATTCGAGCAGTACTTC
CDR3 length: 14; clone size: -; J gene: TRBJ2-5; D gene: TRBD1; V gene: TRBV5-1; CDR3 protein: CASSLPGQQETQYF; CDR3 DNA: TGCGCCAGCAGCTTACCGGGACAGCAAGAGACCCAGTACTTC
CDR3 length: 15; clone size: -; J gene: TRBJ2-5; D gene: -; V gene: TRBV6-4; CDR3 protein: CASSDTPGTQETQYF; CDR3 DNA: TGTGCCAGCAGTGACACCCCGGGAACCCAAGAGACCCAGTACTTC
CDR3 length: 14; clone size: -; J gene: TRBJ1-1; D gene: -; V gene: TRBV30; CDR3 protein: CAWTYDRLNTEAFF; CDR3 DNA: TGTGCCTGGACCTATGACAGACTGAACACTGAAGCTTTCTTT
CDR3 length: 16; clone size: -; J gene: TRBJ1-1; D gene: -; V gene: TRBV19; CDR3 protein: CASSIVAGAYGTEAFF; CDR3 DNA: TGTGCCAGTAGTATAGTTGCAGGGGCCTACGGGACTGAAGCTTTCTTT
CDR3 length: 14; clone size: -; J gene: TRBJ2-7; D gene: TRBD1; V gene: TRBV5-1; CDR3 protein: CASSPGTGGLEQYF; CDR3 DNA: TGCGCCAGCAGCCCCGGGACAGGGGGACTCGAGCAGTACTTC
CDR3 length: 16; clone size: -; J gene: TRBJ2-3; D gene: -; V gene: TRBV7-9; CDR3 protein: CASSTRQAISTDTQYF; CDR3 DNA: TGTGCCAGCAGCACCCGACAGGCGATAAGCACAGATACGCAGTATTTT